The T cell receptor (beta chain) described here comes from a study of monozygotic twins with inflammatory bowel disease. Whole-study findings and limits: Between concordant and discordant twins, repertoire similarity failed to differ, a result that limited power may explain.

As for this clonotype: Its target is unknown.

The CDR3 extends over 14 amino acids. The germline CDR1 and CDR2 sequences are MDHEN and SYDVKM. TCR libraries each used roughly 3,500 ng of total RNA. Template-switch reactions added UMIs with a 6-nucleotide sample barcode. Following a re-call of the 5' RACE reads, TCRdb has one entry per CDR3 protein and lacks DNA. This listing includes over 35,000 distinct CDR3 sequences. This sequence originates from a human donor with ulcerative colitis or Crohn's disease, or a healthy co-twin of an affected twin (not recorded which). Sequencing input: blood. V is TRBV28 and J is TRBJ2-3. This chain's CDR3 is CASSRHSTVNTQYF.